This TCR beta chain was identified in a study of blood T cell repertoires in COVID-19. The V and J ends lost 3 bases and 1 base respectively, with 12 bases between them. Per the germline V gene, CDR1 is MDHEN and CDR2 is SYDVKM. The CDR3 sequence is 15 residues long. The table came from immunoSEQ multiplex PCR; TCRdb's copy has only in-frame clones and leaves some out. The table shows about 390,000 clones, with around 87% occurring only once. This TCR derives from a woman aged 45-60 years who had recovered from COVID-19. This rearrangement joins TRBV28 to TRBJ2-5, with D perhaps matching TRBD2 (6 bases). Material for sequencing was PBMCs or T cells enriched from blood (not recorded which). This CDR3 is CASSFMGGPQETQYF. The CDR3 nucleotides read TGTGCCAGCAGTTTCATGGGGGGACCCCAAGAGACCCAGTACTTC. Filled out from reference TRBV28 and TRBJ2-5, the complete variable domain reads DVKVTQSSRYLVKRTGEKVFLECVQDMDHENMFWYRQDPGLGLRLIYFSYDVKMKEKGDIPEGYSVSREKKERFSLILESASTNQTSMYLCASSFMGGPQETQYFGPGTRLLVL.